This TCR beta chain was observed in a study of shared clonotypes between healthy human individuals. Turning to this clone: The antigen is unknown.

With 0 bases removed from V and 9 bases from J, the gap between germline ends came to 17 bases. CDR3 size: 15 residues. Germline V gene data show CDR1 as KGHSH and CDR2 as LQKENI. Produced via immunoSEQ multiplex PCR; TCRdb's table is partial and in-frame only. The sample includes 2 million to 2.5 million clones, around 90% of them seen just once. Study-wide results and limits: The study drew on few donors, limiting represented genetic and exposure-history diversity.

This TCR was recovered from a man between 18 and 29 years old in good health. Some clones in this sample may be carry-over from other donors' samples. Material for sequencing was naive CD4+ T cells from PBMCs. This sample's subset: CD45RA+ positively selected. The rearrangement joins TRBV18 to TRBJ2-5, with a tentative D call TRBD1 (6 bases). Here the CDR3 DNA reads TGTGCCAGCTCACCACCAAGCAGGGGCGAGTTGGCCCAGTACTTC. It encodes CASSPPSRGELAQYF.